Listed below are T cell receptor beta chains from one sample, sequenced in a study of blood T cell repertoires in COVID-19. The protocol was immunoSEQ multiplex PCR, while the TCRdb copy is restricted to in-frame clones and leaves out a portion. The sample consists of a few hundred thousand clones, about four fifths of them appearing once. The sequencing input was PBMCs or T cells enriched from blood (not recorded which). These receptors came from a middle-aged man who had recovered from COVID-19. The CDR3 runs from the conserved cysteine through the conserved F or W. D genes are given only for firm matches. A clone size is listed for some rows: how often the clone was seen (once, few, many), or a class if it is expanded.

clone_size j_call d_call v_call cdr3_nt cdr3_aa
. TRBJ1-2 . TRBV6-5 TGTGCCAGCGGGGAGATTGGTGGCTACACCTTC CASGEIGGYTF
. TRBJ2-5 . TRBV5-1 TGCGCCAGTACAGAAGGTCAAGAGACCCAGTACTTC CASTEGQETQYF
. TRBJ2-1 TRBD2 TRBV7-3 TGTGCCAGCAGCTTTCTTAGCGGGAGCTATCATGAGCAGTTCTTC CASSFLSGSYHEQFF
once TRBJ1-5 . TRBV19 TGTGCCAGTAGCACAGGGTGGAATCAGCCCCAGCATTTT CASSTGWNQPQHF
. TRBJ1-4 TRBD1 TRBV18 TGTGCCAGCTCACCGTCAGACAGGGGGAATGAAAAACTGTTTTTT CASSPSDRGNEKLFF
. TRBJ1-4 . TRBV28 TGTGCCAGCAGTTCCACAGGGAACTGGGGGAACGAAAAACTGTTTTTT CASSSTGNWGNEKLFF
. TRBJ2-7 . TRBV6-2/TRBV6-3 TGTGCCAGCAGCCATGGAGCTTACGAGCAGTACTTC CASSHGAYEQYF
. TRBJ2-5 TRBD2 TRBV7-2 TGTGCCAGCCGTCTAGCGGGGGCGGGTGAGACCCAGTACTTC CASRLAGAGETQYF
. TRBJ2-5 . TRBV11-3 TGTGCCAGCAGCCCTCGAGGAGGGGTGGGAGAGACCCAGTACTTC CASSPRGGVGETQYF
. TRBJ1-2 . TRBV19 TGTGCCAGTAGTATCGGTGGAGGCGGCTACACCTTC CASSIGGGGYTF
once TRBJ2-2 . TRBV4-2 TGTGCCAGCAGCCATGTAGGGACTTCAAACACCGGGGAGCTGTTTTTT CASSHVGTSNTGELFF
few TRBJ1-6 . TRBV18 TGTGCCAGCTCACCAAACCCAGGGGATTCACCCCTCCACTTT CASSPNPGDSPLHF
few TRBJ1-2 . TRBV4-3 TGCGCCAGCAGCCAAGAGCCTCACAGGGTTAACTATGGCTACACCTTC CASSQEPHRVNYGYTF
. TRBJ1-5 TRBD1 TRBV12-5 TGTGCTAGTGGTTCGGACCCGGGACAGAATCAGCCCCAGCATTTT CASGSDPGQNQPQHF
once TRBJ2-7 . TRBV9 TGTGCCAGCAGCGTAGCTACTGGGAGTGAGCAGTACTTC CASSVATGSEQYF
. TRBJ2-7 . TRBV21-1 TGTGCCAGCAGCCCCCGACAGGCGGGCCGACCATGTGAGCAGTACTTC CASSPRQAGRPCEQYF
. TRBJ2-6 TRBD2 TRBV29-1 TGCAGCGTCGCGGGACTAGCGATTTCTGGGGCCAACGTCCTGACTTTC CSVAGLAISGANVLTF
. TRBJ2-3 TRBD1 TRBV30 TGTGCCTGGAACTCCGGGACAGGGTCATTAGGTACGCAGTATTTT CAWNSGTGSLGTQYF
. TRBJ2-3 TRBD1 TRBV27 TGTGCCAGCAGTTTTGGGGGACAGGTCACAGATACGCAGTATTTT CASSFGGQVTDTQYF
once TRBJ2-1 . TRBV11-3 TGTGCCAGCAGCTTATTCCAAACTGAGGAGCAGTTCTTC CASSLFQTEEQFF
. TRBJ2-2 . TRBV11-2 TGTGCCAGCAGCTTCTGGACAGTCACCGGGGAGCTGTTTTTT CASSFWTVTGELFF
. TRBJ1-5 . TRBV20-1 TGCAGTGCTAGTTTCCGTTCGAGTATTAACAATCAGCCCCAGCATTTT CSASFRSSINNQPQHF
. TRBJ2-1 . TRBV5-6 TGTGCCAGCAGCTTGACTATCTCCTACAATGAGCAGTTCTTC CASSLTISYNEQFF
. TRBJ2-2 TRBD2 TRBV7-2 TGTGCCAGCAGCTTTGGGGGGGCGAACACCGGGGAGCTGTTTTTT CASSFGGANTGELFF
. TRBJ2-7 TRBD2 TRBV5-6 TGTGCCAGCAGCTCCCTAAGAGGGAGGGACCTTCGGCAGTACTTC CASSSLRGRDLRQYF
. TRBJ2-1 TRBD2 TRBV5-4 TGTGCCAGCAGCTTGACTAGCGGGAGAGACAATGAGCAGTTCTTC CASSLTSGRDNEQFF
few TRBJ2-3 TRBD2 TRBV19 TGTGCCAGTAGTAGGCTAGCGGGGAGCACAGATACGCAGTATTTT CASSRLAGSTDTQYF
. TRBJ2-3 TRBD1 TRBV11-3 TGTGCCAGCAGCGTCCGGGACAGAACAGATACGCAGTATTTT CASSVRDRTDTQYF
. TRBJ2-7 . TRBV10-2 TGCGCCAGCAGTGACTTGCGGAATCCCAACGAGCAGTACTTC CASSDLRNPNEQYF